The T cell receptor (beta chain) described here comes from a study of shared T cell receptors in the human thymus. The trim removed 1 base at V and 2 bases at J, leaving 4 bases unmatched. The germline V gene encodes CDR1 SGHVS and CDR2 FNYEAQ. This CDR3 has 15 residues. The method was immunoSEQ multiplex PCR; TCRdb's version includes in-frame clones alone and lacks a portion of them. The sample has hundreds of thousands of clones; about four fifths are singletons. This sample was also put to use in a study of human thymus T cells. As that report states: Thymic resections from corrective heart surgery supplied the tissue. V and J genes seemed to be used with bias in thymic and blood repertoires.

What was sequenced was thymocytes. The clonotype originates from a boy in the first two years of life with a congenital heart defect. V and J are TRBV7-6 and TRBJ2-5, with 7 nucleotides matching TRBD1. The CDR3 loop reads CASSLDRDRQETQYF. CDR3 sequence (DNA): TGTGCCAGCAGCTTAGACCGGGACAGACAAGAGACCCAGTACTTC.